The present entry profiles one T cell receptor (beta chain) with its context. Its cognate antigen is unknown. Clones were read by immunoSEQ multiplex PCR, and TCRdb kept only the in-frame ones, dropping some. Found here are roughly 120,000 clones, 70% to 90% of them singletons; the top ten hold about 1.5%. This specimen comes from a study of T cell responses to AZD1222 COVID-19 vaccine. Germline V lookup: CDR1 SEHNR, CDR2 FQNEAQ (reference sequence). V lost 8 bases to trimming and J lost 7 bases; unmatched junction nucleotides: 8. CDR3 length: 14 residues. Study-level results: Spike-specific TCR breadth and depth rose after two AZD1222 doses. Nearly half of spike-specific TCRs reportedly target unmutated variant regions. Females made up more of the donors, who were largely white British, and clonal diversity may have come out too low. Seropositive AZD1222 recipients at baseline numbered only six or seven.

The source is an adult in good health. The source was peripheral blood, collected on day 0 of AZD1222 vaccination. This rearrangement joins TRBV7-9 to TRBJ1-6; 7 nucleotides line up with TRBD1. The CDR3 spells CASGQASGNSPLHF. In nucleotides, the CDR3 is TGTGCCAGCGGACAGGCCTCGGGGAATTCACCCCTCCACTTT.